Listed here are 7 T cell receptor beta chains from one sample, sequenced in a study of cytomegalovirus exposure and HLA in healthy donors. Only in-frame clones appear in the TCRdb table, and some are missing; sequencing was by immunoSEQ multiplex PCR. The table lists approximately 90,000 clones, about 93% of them singletons. Input material: PBMCs. The receptors originated from a woman aged 25 to 39 in good health and CMV-seropositive.

The rearrangement joins TRBV28 to TRBJ1-4; D remains unclear. Germline CDR1 is MDHEN and CDR2 is SYDVKM. Trimming removed 5 bases at V and 0 bases at J, with 7 bases between. CDR3 length equals 14 residues. The CDR3 spells CASSHPATNEKLFF. The CDR3 DNA reads as TGTGCCAGCAGTCACCCAGCAACTAATGAAAAACTGTTTTTT.

The V and J genes are TRBV14 and TRBJ1-1; no clear D gene. The germline V gene encodes CDR1 SGHDN and CDR2 FVKESK. Deletions cut 4 bases from V and 1 base from J, with 4 bases between. CDR3 length: 12 amino acids. DNA for the CDR3: TGTGCCAGCAGCCCGTGGAACACTGAAGCTTTCTTT. Its translation is CASSPWNTEAFF.

This sequence joins TRBV9 and TRBJ2-7; perhaps TRBD1 as D (6 bases). Germline V lookup: CDR1 SGDLS, CDR2 YYNGEE. V was clipped by 4 bases and J by 4 bases, with 15 bases between them. The CDR3 is 14 residues long. This chain's CDR3 is CASSKTGNGYEQYF. The CDR3, as DNA: TGTGCCAGCAGCAAAACAGGGAATGGTTACGAGCAGTACTTC.

The rearrangement links TRBV4-3 to TRBJ1-2; D gene unclear. This CDR3 has 14 residues. CDR1 is LGHNA and CDR2 is YSLEER in the germline V gene. The V gene lost 1 base and the J gene lost 0 bases, with 6 bases spanning the gap. Here the CDR3 reads CASSQVGANYGYTF. CDR3 coding DNA: TGCGCCAGCAGCCAAGTCGGTGCTAACTATGGCTACACCTTC.

This chain links TRBV5-1 with TRBJ2-3, with 11 positions matching TRBD2. Germline CDR1 is SGHRS and CDR2 is YFSETQ. The V and J ends lost 3 bases and 1 base, in that order; junction bases with no gene match: 10. The CDR3 totals 18 residues. As DNA, the CDR3 is TGCGCCAGCAGCTCATTAGCGGGAGGGCCGGGGCGCACAGATACGCAGTATTTT. Translation: CASSSLAGGPGRTDTQYF. Supplemented by reference TRBV5-1 and TRBJ2-3, the full variable domain reads KAGVTQTPRYLIKTRGQQVTLSCSPISGHRSVSWYQQTPGQGLQFLFEYFSETQRNKGNFPGRFSGRQFSNSRSEMNVSTLELGDSALYLCASSSLAGGPGRTDTQYFGPGTRLTVL.

The rearrangement uses TRBV7-9 and TRBJ1-2; D call uncertain. Germline CDR1 is SEHNR and CDR2 is FQNEAQ (reference sequence). V lost 4 bases and J lost 6, with 12 bases in between. The CDR3 loop spans 13 amino acids. CDR3 loop: CASSSYMEDGYTF. In nucleotides, the CDR3 is TGTGCCAGCAGCTCATATATGGAGGATGGCTACACCTTC.

The chain employs TRBV5-4 and TRBJ2-1; weak D call: TRBD1 (5 bases). V lost 1 base to trimming and J lost 10 bases, with 18 bases between them. This CDR3 has 15 residues. Looked up from germline, CDR1 is SGHNT and CDR2 is YYREEE (reference sequence). CDR3 DNA sequence: TGTGCCAGCAGCTTGTCGCGAACCAGGGCCGGGGAGCAGTTCTTC. It codes for CASSLSRTRAGEQFF.